Following are 28 T cell receptor beta chains from one sample sequenced in a study of cytomegalovirus exposure and HLA in healthy donors. PCR was performed using 60 Vbeta and 13 Jbeta primers. Measured with immunoSEQ multiplex PCR; TCRdb has only the in-frame clones, and not every one. In the table there are more than 140,000 clones, roughly four fifths of which are singletons. The sequencing input was PBMCs. Every receptor here comes from a man aged 18 to 30 in good health and CMV-seropositive.

This clone was detected only once. The DNA for the CDR3 is TGTGCCAGCAGCTTAAGAGCAGGGGGCAGGGAGACCCAGTACTTC. This encodes CASSLRAGGRETQYF. The chain carries TRBV5-8 and TRBJ2-5; 8 bases align to TRBD1. The J segment lost 5 bases and the V segment lost 2 bases, leaving 8 bases of the junction unmatched. The CDR3 spans 15 residues. Germline V lookup: CDR1 SGHTS, CDR2 YDEGEE.

The chain is built from TRBV25-1 and TRBJ1-5; 7 nucleotides line up with TRBD1. Germline V gene data show CDR1 as MGHDK and CDR2 as SYGVNS. The CDR3 extends over 14 amino acids. V lost 4 bases and J lost 8; bases outside the gene matches: 8. The CDR3 region has the DNA TGTGCCAGCAGTGCCCGGGACAGACTAGAGCCCCAGCATTTT. Its translation: CASSARDRLEPQHF.

The J gene is TRBJ2-7, the V gene TRBV10-3, with 7 positions matching TRBD1. The trim removed 6 bases at V and 5 bases at J, leaving 10 bases unmatched. Looked up from germline, CDR1 is ENHRY and CDR2 is SYGVKD. This CDR3 is 14 amino acids long. CDR3 nucleotides: TGTGCCATCAGAGCCGACAGGGCGCGAGACGAGCAGTACTTC. Protein product: CAIRADRARDEQYF.

The gene calls are TRBV7-2 and TRBJ2-3; a weak D match, TRBD1 (5 bases). Germline assignment: CDR1 SGHTA and CDR2 FQGNSA. V lost 6 bases and J lost 3, with 16 bases in between. This CDR3 has 15 residues. DNA for the CDR3: TGTGCCAGCAGACCTCGACAGTCGGTTACAGATACGCAGTATTTT. It translates to CASRPRQSVTDTQYF.

The rearrangement links TRBV7-6 to TRBJ1-2; TRBD1 agrees at 7 bases. Germline CDR1 and CDR2: SGHVS and FNYEAQ. The CDR3 sequence is 13 residues long. The J segment lost 6 bases and the V segment lost 1 base, leaving 2 bases of the junction unmatched. The DNA of the CDR3 is TGTGCCAGCAGCTTAGGACAGGGTGATGGCTACACCTTC. Translation: CASSLGQGDGYTF.

The chain recombines TRBV28 with TRBJ1-2; D ambiguous. The V end was cut by 2 bases, the J end by 4 bases, with 17 bases between. The CDR3 totals 16 residues. Germline values: CDR1 MDHEN, CDR2 SYDVKM. This chain's CDR3 is CASSLGVLGVGYGYTF. The CDR3 DNA reads TGTGCCAGCAGTTTAGGCGTTTTAGGAGTCGGCTATGGCTACACCTTC.

This clone was observed once. This rearrangement joins TRBV19 to TRBJ1-3; tentative D call: TRBD1 (5 bases). The CDR3 runs 13 residues. CDR1 and CDR2 from the germline V gene are LNHDA and SQIVND (reference sequence). The V end was cut by 7 bases, the J end by 6 bases, with 13 bases between. CDR3 nucleotide sequence: TGTGCCAGTACGGAAGCAGGGTTAAACACCATATATTTT. Encoded protein: CASTEAGLNTIYF.

V gene TRBV6-5 combines with J gene TRBJ2-5, with a possible D match to TRBD2 (6 bases). Germline CDR1 and CDR2: MNHEY and SVGAGI. V lost 2 bases and J lost 4, with 11 bases in between. The CDR3 is 14 amino acids. The CDR3 sequence is CASSYSRRAETQYF. Written as DNA, the CDR3 is TGTGCCAGCAGTTACAGCCGGAGGGCAGAGACCCAGTACTTC.

The rearrangement uses TRBV6-5 and TRBJ2-7; weak D call: TRBD2 (6 bases). The V and J ends lost 2 bases and 4 bases respectively, with 12 bases between them. Germline CDR1 and CDR2: MNHEY and SVGAGI. CDR3 length: 14 amino acids. The CDR3 is CASSYAPRGYEQYF. The CDR3 nucleotides read TGTGCCAGCAGTTACGCCCCCCGGGGGTACGAGCAGTACTTC.

V usage is TRBV19 and J usage is TRBJ2-7, with a possible D match to TRBD2 (6 bases). Germline assignment: CDR1 LNHDA and CDR2 SQIVND (reference sequence). The CDR3 is made up of 15 amino acids. The germline V and J ends were trimmed by 1 base and 3 bases, with 13 bases remaining between them. CDR3 DNA sequence: TGTGCCAGTAGTATAGTCATAGCGGCGAGCTACGAGCAGTACTTC. Translation gives CASSIVIAASYEQYF.

The V and J genes are TRBV5-1 and TRBJ2-7, with 9 bases identical to TRBD1. V was pared by 4 bases and J by 1 base, with 15 bases of the junction left unmatched. The CDR3 sequence is 18 residues long. Germline V gives CDR1 SGHRS, CDR2 YFSETQ. CDR3 nucleotides: TGCGCCAGCAGCATACTAATCCTGGGACAGGGAAAGTCCTACGAGCAGTACTTC. It is translated as CASSILILGQGKSYEQYF.

The chain has TRBV9 and TRBJ2-7, with 14 bases that match TRBD2. Germline trimming cut 0 bases from V and 0 bases from J; bases unmatched to any gene: 2. The CDR3 consists of 17 residues. Germline assignment: CDR1 SGDLS and CDR2 YYNGEE. CDR3 sequence (DNA): TGTGCCAGCAGCGTAGGACTAGCGGGAGGGGGCTCCTACGAGCAGTACTTC. It is translated as CASSVGLAGGGSYEQYF.

This sequence joins TRBV27 and TRBJ2-7; no definite D call. CDR3 length: 13 residues. In germline, CDR1 is MNHEY, CDR2 SMNVEV (reference sequence). Trimming removed 6 bases at V and 4 bases at J, with 13 bases between. CDR3 DNA: TGTGCCAGCAGACCTCATACAAGTTACGAGCAGTACTTC. It encodes CASRPHTSYEQYF.

CDR3 bases: TGTGCCAGCAGCCGGACAGGGGAGACTAGCGAAATTAATGAGCAGTTCTTC. Translating gives CASSRTGETSEINEQFF. V gene TRBV28 combines with J gene TRBJ2-1; possible D gene TRBD1, 9 bases. Trimming removed 6 bases from V and 7 bases from J, with 25 bases in between. This CDR3 is 17 amino acids long. Germline V lookup: CDR1 MDHEN, CDR2 SYDVKM.

This clone has a single count. CDR3 nucleotides: TGTGCCAGCGAGGGGACAGGCGGCTATGGCTACACCTTC. It is translated as CASEGTGGYGYTF. The chain employs TRBV14 and TRBJ1-2; 8 bases line up with TRBD1. Per germline, CDR1 SGHDN and CDR2 FVKESK. V lost 8 bases to trimming and J lost 4 bases; unmatched junction nucleotides: 6. This CDR3 spans 13 amino acids.

The V call is TRBV14, the J call TRBJ2-3, with D uncertain. Germline V gene sequence: CDR1 SGHDN, CDR2 FVKESK. V was cut by 2 bases and J by 2 bases, with 14 bases left in between. The CDR3 is made up of 16 amino acids. DNA for the CDR3: TGTGCCAGCAGCCAACAAGCCGAGAGTTTCACAGATACGCAGTATTTT. Its translation is CASSQQAESFTDTQYF.

In this sample, this clone turned up a few times. V and J are TRBV28 and TRBJ1-5, with a tentative D call TRBD1 (6 bases). This CDR3 comprises 15 residues. Trimming stripped 3 bases from V and 4 bases from J, with 13 bases between. Germline values: CDR1 MDHEN, CDR2 SYDVKM. CDR3 DNA: TGTGCCAGCAGTTTCCGGGGGGCGCGAAATCAGCCCCAGCATTTT. It specifies CASSFRGARNQPQHF.

J is TRBJ2-7 and V is TRBV27, with D perhaps TRBD1 (6 bases). Germline values: CDR1 MNHEY, CDR2 SMNVEV (reference sequence). Trimming took 10 bases from V and 3 from J, leaving 13 bases between them. There are 12 residues in the CDR3. The CDR3 DNA reads TGTGCCACCCAGGGGTCTGGCTACGAGCAGTACTTC. It translates to CATQGSGYEQYF.

This chain links TRBV9 with TRBJ2-2; TRBD1 matches at 9 bases. V dropped 2 bases and J dropped 3; count of bases not matched to a gene: 5. CDR3 size: 16 residues. CDR1 and CDR2 (germline): SGDLS, YYNGEE. CDR3 sequence (DNA): TGTGCCAGCAGCGTCCCCCGGACAGGGGACACCGGGGAGCTGTTTTTT. Its protein product is CASSVPRTGDTGELFF.

The chain couples TRBV28 to TRBJ1-4, with 9 nucleotides matching TRBD1. The CDR3 has 14 amino acids. Germline CDR1 MDHEN, CDR2 SYDVKM. The trim removed 3 bases at V and 6 bases at J, leaving 2 bases unmatched. CDR3: CASSFGTGYEKLFF. The DNA of the CDR3 is TGTGCCAGCAGTTTTGGGACAGGGTATGAAAAACTGTTTTTT.

Here the CDR3 reads CASSEPPYNEQFF. CDR3 DNA sequence: TGCGCCAGCAGTGAGCCCCCTTACAATGAGCAGTTCTTC. The gene calls are TRBV10-2 and TRBJ2-1; no clear D. Germline assignment: CDR1 WSHSY and CDR2 SAAADI. The CDR3 has 13 amino acids. V lost 2 bases and J 4 bases, leaving 6 bases between the germline ends.

In this sample, this clone turned up a few times. V is TRBV6-5 and J is TRBJ2-1, with TRBD1 matching over 7 bases. Trimming cost V 6 bases and J 4 bases; bases outside gene matches: 9. Germline V gives CDR1 MNHEY, CDR2 SVGAGI. This CDR3 is 15 amino acids long. The CDR3 sequence is CASRRGQSTYNEQFF. Here the CDR3 DNA reads TGTGCCAGCAGACGGGGACAGTCCACGTACAATGAGCAGTTCTTC.

V and J are TRBV29-1 and TRBJ1-4; a weak D match, TRBD1 (5 bases). Germline CDR1 SQVTM, CDR2 ANQGSEA. The CDR3 sequence is 13 residues long. Trimming cost V 8 bases and J 8 bases, with 18 bases left between them. CDR3 region: CSSDGGSGEKLFF. CDR3 nucleotide sequence: TGCAGCTCCGACGGGGGATCCGGAGAAAAACTGTTTTTT. The full variable domain, completed using reference TRBV29-1 and TRBJ1-4, is SAVISQKPSRDICQRGTSLTIQCQVDSQVTMMFWYRQQPGQSLTLIATANQGSEATYESGFVIDKFPISRPNLTFSTLTVSNMSPEDSSIYLCSSDGGSGEKLFFGSGTQLSVL.

The rearrangement links TRBV5-1 to TRBJ2-1; 8 nucleotides agree with TRBD2. This CDR3 spans 16 amino acids. The V and J ends lost 0 bases and 4 bases, in that order; junction bases with no gene match: 6. In germline, CDR1 is SGHRS, CDR2 YFSETQ. In DNA form, the CDR3 reads TGCGCCAGCAGCTTGGATTCGACGGGAGGGTACAATGAGCAGTTCTTC. Residues: CASSLDSTGGYNEQFF.

The chain is built from TRBV10-1 and TRBJ2-6, with D tentatively TRBD2 (6 bases). Trimming removed 8 bases at V and 0 bases at J, with 20 bases between. This CDR3 is 18 amino acids long. Germline V gene data show CDR1 as WNHNN and CDR2 as SYGVQD (reference sequence). CDR3 amino acids: CASGGTSPFLSGANVLTF. CDR3 DNA sequence: TGCGCCAGCGGAGGCACTAGCCCCTTCCTCTCTGGGGCCAACGTCCTGACTTTC.

V is TRBV5-1 and J is TRBJ2-1, with D possibly TRBD1 on 7 matching bases. Germline assignment: CDR1 SGHRS and CDR2 YFSETQ. The CDR3 totals 14 residues. The V end lost 7 bases, the J end lost 6 bases, and 17 bases lay between the germline ends. The CDR3: CASHAGTAGNEQFF. For the CDR3, the DNA is TGCGCCAGCCACGCCGGGACAGCGGGCAATGAGCAGTTCTTC.

This chain connects TRBV6-5 to TRBJ2-7; maybe TRBD1 (5 bases). The CDR3 has 13 residues. Germline V lookup: CDR1 MNHEY, CDR2 SVGAGI. Trimming stripped 0 bases from V and 7 bases from J, with 10 bases between. CDR3 amino acids: CASSYSQGLEQYF. In nucleotides, the CDR3 is TGTGCCAGCAGTTACTCGCAGGGCCTGGAGCAGTACTTC.

This clone was detected only once. CDR3 DNA sequence: TGCGCCAGCAGCTTGGATGGCAGGGAAGGGGTCAGCACCGGGGAGCTGTTTTTT. Translated: CASSLDGREGVSTGELFF. The V call is TRBV5-1, the J call TRBJ2-2, with a weak D call TRBD1 (5 bases). V was shortened by 0 bases and J by 4 bases, with 19 bases between the two germline ends. The germline CDR1 and CDR2 sequences are SGHRS and YFSETQ. This CDR3 is built from 18 residues.